This TCR beta chain was sequenced during a study of beta chain features in type 1 diabetes. Germline lookup yields CDR1 SGDLS and CDR2 YYNGEE. Trimming pared 3 bases from V and 4 bases from J, leaving 13 bases between. This CDR3 has 14 residues. To note about this clone: Other DNA sequences within the sample encode an identical CDR3.

What was sequenced were expressed TCRB transcripts, since all of the isolated RNA had been reverse transcribed. Generated by immunoSEQ multiplex PCR, the TCRdb table keeps only in-frame clones and is missing some. The sample includes about 900,000 clones, about a sixth of them seen just once. Sequenced sample: naive CD4+ T cells from blood. This TCR was sampled from a woman aged 18-29 years in good health. The chain joins TRBV9 to TRBJ2-5; either TRBD1 or TRBD2 may fit D (5 bases each). The CDR3 sequence is CASSATGTSETQYF. Here the CDR3 DNA reads TGTGCCAGCAGCGCAACCGGGACGTCAGAGACCCAGTACTTC.